The rows below give T cell receptor beta chains drawn from one sample of a study of cytomegalovirus exposure and HLA in healthy donors. Assay: immunoSEQ multiplex PCR; the TCRdb copy retains only in-frame clones and omits some. The sample yields around 30,000 clones, roughly 60% seen once. The specimen was PBMCs. These receptors all come from a man aged 50-59 years in good health and CMV-seropositive. Each CDR3 is given without its conserved first and last residue. Clone sizes are given selectively: once, few, many, or a class where the clone is expanded.

j_gene | v_gene | abundance | CDR3aa
TRBJ1-1 | TRBV6-5 | few | ASSSQGNTEAF
TRBJ2-7 | TRBV19 | . | ASSLGHTSYEQY
TRBJ1-2 | TRBV28 | . | ASSRNGYT
TRBJ2-5 | TRBV27 | . | ASSPQRVETQY
TRBJ1-5 | TRBV5-1 | . | ASSPDRGHQPQH
TRBJ2-3 | TRBV18 | . | ASSTRGIADTQY
TRBJ2-7 | TRBV5-1 | few | ASSQTKTYEQY
TRBJ2-2 | TRBV7-2 | . | ASSAGGRGELF
TRBJ2-1 | TRBV18 | few | ASSLGQGAYNEQF
TRBJ2-1 | TRBV5-1 | . | ASSSSSGGARGNEQF